The 10 T cell receptor beta chains below all came from one sample that was sequenced in a study of T-cell memory formation after mild COVID-19. TCRdb re-called the 5' RACE reads through MiXCR, storing one row per CDR3 protein. The sample carries a few hundred thousand distinct CDR3 sequences, more than 20% recorded once. The source material was PBMCs or a T cell subset sorted from them (not recorded which). Receptors originate from an adult woman who had mild COVID-19 (a few samples of this study predate the infection). Cell type and time point are not known.

This chain uses TRBV9 with TRBJ2-3; D could derive from TRBD1 or TRBD2 (5 bases each). The germline V and J ends were trimmed by 0 bases and 0 bases, with 11 bases remaining between them. This CDR3 contains 16 residues. Germline assignment: CDR1 SGDLS and CDR2 YYNGEE. The CDR3 DNA reads as TGTGCCAGCAGCGTAGGTCAAGAGGGGAGCACAGATACGCAGTATTTT. Translation gives CASSVGQEGSTDTQYF.

V usage is TRBV5-1 and J usage is TRBJ1-6; D is undetermined. Germline values: CDR1 SGHRS, CDR2 YFSETQ. The V end lost 7 bases, the J end lost 8 bases, and 13 bases lay between the germline ends. This CDR3 has 13 residues. CDR3 region: CASQRERDSPLHF. The DNA of the CDR3 is TGCGCCAGCCAGAGGGAGCGAGATTCACCCCTCCACTTT.

This clonotype was counted a few times. This chain uses TRBV7-2 with TRBJ2-3, with 8 bases that match TRBD2. Germline CDR1 is SGHTA and CDR2 is FQGNSA. V lost 2 bases and J lost 1; bases outside the gene matches: 5. CDR3 size: 16 residues. This CDR3 reads CASSLMSGSGTDTQYF. The CDR3 DNA reads as TGTGCCAGCAGCTTAATGAGCGGGAGTGGCACAGATACGCAGTATTTT.

This clonotype has a handful of counts. The rearrangement joins TRBV12-3 or TRBV12-4 to TRBJ2-5; 7 nucleotides line up with TRBD1. The V and J ends lost 6 bases and 7 bases, in that order; junction bases with no gene match: 17. The CDR3 has 16 residues. CDR3 bases: TGTGCCAGCAGCCGGAGCGAAACAGGGGTATTGGGGACCCAGTACTTC. Its protein product is CASSRSETGVLGTQYF.

This clonotype was detected many times. This sequence joins TRBV7-9 and TRBJ1-2, with D possibly matching TRBD1 (6 bases). The germline gives CDR1 SEHNR, CDR2 FQNEAQ (reference sequence). Trimming shortened V by 5 bases and J by 7 bases, and 14 bases separated the two germline ends. The CDR3 totals 13 residues. The CDR3 nucleotides are TGTGCCAGCAGCCCCCCAGCGACAGGTGGCTACACCTTC. It encodes CASSPPATGGYTF.

This clonotype showed up just a few times. The chain carries TRBV9 and TRBJ1-3; D unclear. Trimming shortened V by 0 bases and J by 0 bases, and 16 bases separated the two germline ends. The length of the CDR3 is 18 residues. In germline, CDR1 is SGDLS, CDR2 YYNGEE. The CDR3 DNA follows: TGTGCCAGCAGCGTAGAAGGTTCTTTCTGGAGCTCTGGAAACACCATATATTTT. Protein: CASSVEGSFWSSGNTIYF. Combining the CDR3 with reference TRBV9 and TRBJ1-3 gives the whole variable domain DSGVTQTPKHLITATGQRVTLRCSPRSGDLSVYWYQQSLDQGLQFLIQYYNGEERAKGNILERFSAQQFPDLHSELNLSSLELGDSALYFCASSVEGSFWSSGNTIYFGEGSWLTVV.

This clonotype showed up just a few times. V usage is TRBV7-9 and J usage is TRBJ1-1; 10 bases match TRBD1. Germline trimming cut 5 bases from V and 11 bases from J; bases unmatched to any gene: 14. In germline, CDR1 is SEHNR, CDR2 FQNEAQ (reference sequence). The CDR3 is 15 amino acids. Here the CDR3 DNA reads TGTGCCAGCAGCCCGGTGACAGGGGGCCCATTATGGGCTTTCTTT. Protein: CASSPVTGGPLWAFF.

This clonotype was detected only a few times. This chain uses TRBV25-1 with TRBJ2-6, with D unresolved. This CDR3 is 13 amino acids long. V was cut by 2 bases and J by 2 bases, with 1 base left in between. Germline CDR1 and CDR2: MGHDK and SYGVNS. CDR3 region: CASSEPGANVLTF. Here the CDR3 DNA reads TGTGCCAGCAGTGAACCTGGGGCCAACGTCCTGACTTTC.

The chain recombines TRBV5-5 with TRBJ2-2, with a tentative D call TRBD2 (6 bases). This CDR3 has 15 residues. Per germline, CDR1 SGHKS and CDR2 YYEKEE (reference sequence). Deletions cut 5 bases from V and 0 bases from J, with 11 bases between. CDR3 in amino acids: CASRRLGTNTGELFF. The CDR3 nucleotides are TGTGCCAGCAGGAGACTAGGGACGAACACCGGGGAGCTGTTTTTT.

The chain is built from TRBV29-1 and TRBJ2-7; 7 nucleotides line up with TRBD2. The ends lost 6 bases at V and 6 bases at J; junction bases unmatched: 14. The germline CDR1 and CDR2 sequences are SQVTM and ANQGSEA. The CDR3 contains 14 residues. CDR3 DNA sequence: TGCAGCGTGGCCGGGCTAGCGGCCCGTCTCGAGCAGTACTTC. Protein: CSVAGLAARLEQYF.